What follows are 14 T cell receptor beta chains derived from one specimen sequenced in a study of blood T cell repertoires in COVID-19 (dated by TCRdb to 2018 to 2021). Libraries came from the immunoSEQ multiplex PCR assay. TCRdb carries this immuneACCESS record with in-frame sequences only. Its versions omit some clonotypes, under half of them owing to an unresolved V gene in the studies checked, with the rest unexplained. The table for this sample lists 410,000 or so clones; roughly 90% of them were counted only once. Clones ranked in the top ten supply around 1.5% of the sample. The sequenced material came from peripheral blood. These receptors were taken from a woman in her thirties or forties with COVID-19, enrolled during active disease.

The chain couples TRBV6-2 or TRBV6-3 to TRBJ2-1; 7 nucleotides agree with TRBD2. Germline V CDR1 and CDR2: MNHEY, SVGEGT. V lost 0 bases to trimming and J lost 3 bases; unmatched junction nucleotides: 2. The length of the CDR3 is 15 residues. This CDR3 is CASSYSAGVYNEQFF. In DNA form, the CDR3 reads TGTGCCAGCAGTTACTCGGCGGGAGTCTACAATGAGCAGTTCTTC.

This clone was detected only once. V gene TRBV4-3 combines with J gene TRBJ1-1, with 8 bases identical to TRBD1. V shed 4 bases, J shed 4 bases, and the junction held 8 bases outside the gene matches. The CDR3 extends over 15 amino acids. Germline assignment: CDR1 LGHNA and CDR2 YSLEER. This CDR3 reads CASSLRTGMFTEAFF. DNA of the CDR3: TGCGCCAGCAGCCTAAGGACAGGGATGTTCACTGAAGCTTTCTTT.

This clone came up a few times. This chain uses TRBV9 with TRBJ2-5, with 9 bases that match TRBD2. CDR3 size: 17 residues. J gave up 5 bases and V 0 bases, and 11 bases lay outside the gene matches. Germline CDR1 is SGDLS and CDR2 is YYNGEE. The DNA of the CDR3 is TGTGCCAGCAGCGTAGGCCGTAAGCGGGGGGCGGGGGAGACCCAGTACTTC. Amino acid sequence: CASSVGRKRGAGETQYF.

This rearrangement joins TRBV15 to TRBJ1-1; D ambiguous. Trimming removed 0 bases from V and 6 bases from J, with 20 bases in between. The CDR3 spans 17 residues. The germline V gene has CDR1 LNHNV and CDR2 YYDKDF (reference sequence). The CDR3 protein is CATSRDPDLRLRAEAFF. The CDR3 coding sequence is TGTGCCACCAGCAGAGACCCCGACCTTCGGTTGAGGGCTGAAGCTTTCTTT.

The CDR3: CASSMPDRGCYTF. CDR3 sequence (DNA): TGTGCCAGTAGTATGCCAGACAGGGGATGCTACACCTTC. J is TRBJ1-2 and V is TRBV19, with 8 bases matching TRBD1. With V trimmed by 3 bases and J by 9 bases, 6 bases remained unmatched. The CDR3 loop spans 13 amino acids. Germline loops: CDR1 LNHDA, CDR2 SQIVND (reference sequence).

The chain couples TRBV28 to TRBJ1-2; perhaps TRBD1 as D (6 bases). The V and J ends lost 1 base and 3 bases respectively, with 9 bases between them. CDR1 is MDHEN, CDR2 SYDVKM, per germline. This CDR3 region has 14 residues. Here the CDR3 DNA reads TGTGCCAGCAGTTTATATCGGACAGACTATGGCTACACCTTC. This translates into CASSLYRTDYGYTF.

This rearrangement joins TRBV5-1 to TRBJ1-2, with TRBD1 identical over 9 bases. J gave up 9 bases and V 6 bases, and 15 bases lay outside the gene matches. This CDR3 is 15 amino acids long. The germline V gene has CDR1 SGHRS and CDR2 YFSETQ. As DNA, the CDR3 is TGCGCCAGCACCCCTAATCCGGACAGGGGAAATAGCTACACCTTC. Its protein product is CASTPNPDRGNSYTF. Variable domain in full (rest from reference TRBV5-1 and TRBJ1-2): KAGVTQTPRYLIKTRGQQVTLSCSPISGHRSVSWYQQTPGQGLQFLFEYFSETQRNKGNFPGRFSGRQFSNSRSEMNVSTLELGDSALYLCASTPNPDRGNSYTFGSGTRLTVV.

This rearrangement joins TRBV11-2 to TRBJ1-1; TRBD1 might be the D (5 bases). The germline V and J ends were trimmed by 0 bases and 2 bases, with 10 bases remaining between them. Germline lookup yields CDR1 SGHAT and CDR2 FQNNGV. The CDR3 spans 15 residues. This CDR3 is CASSLDTGVNTEAFF. The CDR3 nucleotides read TGTGCCAGCAGCTTAGATACAGGCGTTAACACTGAAGCTTTCTTT.

This chain joins TRBV11-2 and TRBJ2-7, with D tentatively TRBD2 (5 bases). Trimming cost V 0 bases and J 0 bases, with 15 bases left between them. The germline V gene has CDR1 SGHAT and CDR2 FQNNGV. This CDR3 region has 17 residues. The CDR3 nucleotides are TGTGCCAGCAGCTTAGATTCCCGGCTAGAGGGCTCCTACGAGCAGTACTTC. This gives the protein CASSLDSRLEGSYEQYF.

V and J are TRBV19 and TRBJ2-7, with D unresolved. The CDR3 is 15 amino acids. V was pared by 5 bases and J by 0 bases, with 14 bases between. Germline values: CDR1 LNHDA, CDR2 SQIVND (reference sequence). The CDR3 nucleotides read TGTGCCAGTAGTCCGTACGTAGTTATCTCCTACGAGCAGTACTTC. It specifies CASSPYVVISYEQYF.

The DNA for the CDR3 is TGTGCCAGCAGTTCTACAGGGGGCGGGAACACTGAAGCTTTCTTT. Protein: CASSSTGGGNTEAFF. The chain joins TRBV28 to TRBJ1-1; 9 bases agree with TRBD1. CDR1 and CDR2 from the germline V gene are MDHEN and SYDVKM. Trimming removed 4 bases from V and 1 base from J; junction bases left unmatched: 4. The CDR3 has 15 amino acids. The full variable domain, rest sourced from reference TRBV28 and TRBJ1-1, is DVKVTQSSRYLVKRTGEKVFLECVQDMDHENMFWYRQDPGLGLRLIYFSYDVKMKEKGDIPEGYSVSREKKERFSLILESASTNQTSMYLCASSSTGGGNTEAFFGQGTRLTVV.

The chain is built from TRBV6-5 and TRBJ1-2; no definite D call. CDR3 size: 14 residues. Germline V CDR1 and CDR2: MNHEY, SVGAGI. Trimming took off 2 bases at V and 7 bases at J, with 14 bases between the two ends. The CDR3, as DNA: TGTGCCAGCAGTTACCTAGGCGGCGATCCTGGCTACACCTTC. Protein: CASSYLGGDPGYTF.

This clone was observed a single time. The chain carries TRBV18 and TRBJ1-2; maybe TRBD1 (5 bases). CDR1 and CDR2 (germline): KGHSH, LQKENI. The V end lost 5 bases, the J end lost 4 bases, and 20 bases lay between the germline ends. This CDR3 has 16 amino acids. CDR3 in amino acids: CASSTGTGPGGYGYTF. CDR3 nucleotide sequence: TGTGCCAGCTCAACGGGGACTGGGCCGGGCGGCTATGGCTACACCTTC.

CDR3 protein: CASSRSGGNNEQFF. The CDR3 bases are TGTGCCAGCAGCCGTTCAGGGGGTAACAATGAGCAGTTCTTC. V is TRBV3-1 (or the pseudogene TRBV3-2) and J is TRBJ2-1, with 7 positions matching TRBD1. Germline CDR1 and CDR2: LGHDT and YNNKEL (reference sequence). Germline trimming cut 4 bases from V and 5 bases from J; bases unmatched to any gene: 5. CDR3 length: 14 residues.